The 30 T cell receptor beta chains listed next were all sequenced from one sample in a study of HIV-infected patients and healthy controls. TCRdb passed the 5' RACE reads through MiXCR, listing each CDR3 protein once. The sample lists almost 65,000 distinct CDR3 sequences; about 19% were seen once. Sequencing input: CD4+ T cells from blood. Receptors originate from a human donor in good health.

This clonotype was found many times. The chain combines TRBV30 with TRBJ1-4; D possibly corresponds to TRBD1 (5 bases). CDR3 length: 15 amino acids. V was trimmed by 1 base and J by 8 bases, leaving 17 bases between them. CDR1 is GTSNPN, CDR2 SVGIG, per germline (reference sequence). CDR3 coding DNA: TGTGCCTGGAGTGGACCAGGGACGGGAGGGGAAAAACTGTTTTTT. Amino acids: CAWSGPGTGGEKLFF. The full variable domain, with the rest looked up from reference TRBV30 and TRBJ1-4, is SQTIHQWPATLVQPVGSPLSLECTVEGTSNPNLYWYRQAAGRGLQLLFYSVGIGQISSEVPQNLSASRPQDRQFILSSKKLLLSDSGFYLCAWSGPGTGGEKLFFGSGTQLSVL.

In this sample, this clonotype turned up many times. The J gene is TRBJ2-5, the V gene TRBV3-1; D gene ambiguous. The CDR3 is 14 residues long. Trimming pared 2 bases from V and 1 base from J, leaving 8 bases between. Germline loops: CDR1 LGHDT, CDR2 YNNKEL (reference sequence). The CDR3 is CASSQSETQETQYF. The CDR3 bases are TGTGCCAGCAGCCAATCGGAGACCCAAGAGACCCAGTACTTC.

V gene TRBV5-1 combines with J gene TRBJ1-1; D remains ambiguous. The CDR3 is 15 residues long. The ends were cut back, 3 bases at V and 3 bases at J, with 15 bases in the middle. Germline loops: CDR1 SGHRS, CDR2 YFSETQ. CDR3 in amino acids: CASSSQNPGDTEAFF. CDR3 nucleotide sequence: TGCGCCAGCAGCTCCCAGAATCCCGGGGACACTGAAGCTTTCTTT. Together with reference TRBV5-1 and TRBJ1-1, the CDR3 gives the full variable domain: KAGVTQTPRYLIKTRGQQVTLSCSPISGHRSVSWYQQTPGQGLQFLFEYFSETQRNKGNFPGRFSGRQFSNSRSEMNVSTLELGDSALYLCASSSQNPGDTEAFFGQGTRLTVV.

The chain employs TRBV9 and TRBJ2-2; D gene uncertain. Germline V gives CDR1 SGDLS, CDR2 YYNGEE. Deletions cut 4 bases from V and 5 bases from J, with 9 bases between. The CDR3 runs 13 residues. CDR3 sequence (DNA): TGTGCCAGCAGCTGGCGAGTGACCGGGGAGCTGTTTTTT. This encodes CASSWRVTGELFF.

The rearrangement joins TRBV30 to TRBJ2-1; either TRBD1 or TRBD2 may supply D (5 bases each). The germline CDR1 and CDR2 sequences are GTSNPN and SVGIG (reference sequence). The CDR3 is 17 amino acids. The ends were cut back, 4 bases at V and 0 bases at J, with 19 bases in the middle. For the CDR3, the DNA is TGTGCCTGGAACGGGGCAGTCAAGGCCCTCTCCTACAATGAGCAGTTCTTC. This gives the protein CAWNGAVKALSYNEQFF. Full variable domain (rest looked up from reference TRBV30 and TRBJ2-1): SQTIHQWPATLVQPVGSPLSLECTVEGTSNPNLYWYRQAAGRGLQLLFYSVGIGQISSEVPQNLSASRPQDRQFILSSKKLLLSDSGFYLCAWNGAVKALSYNEQFFGPGTRLTVL.

This clonotype was recorded many times. The J gene is TRBJ1-3, the V gene TRBV10-3, with 7 bases aligning to TRBD1. Germline V gene sequence: CDR1 ENHRY, CDR2 SYGVKD. The J segment lost 0 bases and the V segment lost 11 bases, leaving 4 bases of the junction unmatched. This CDR3 has 13 amino acids. The CDR3 reads CAATGLSGNTIYF. The CDR3 region has the DNA TGTGCCGCGACAGGGCTCTCTGGAAACACCATATATTTT.

Sample share makes this clonotype medium-sized (0.01 to 0.1%). The V call is TRBV6-6, the J call TRBJ2-7; 8 bases are shared with TRBD2. CDR1 and CDR2 from the germline V gene are MNHNY and SVGAGI (reference sequence). V was clipped by 6 bases and J by 4 bases; unmatched bases: 2. This CDR3 is built from 12 residues. CDR3 protein: CASSPGGYEQYF. The CDR3 bases are TGTGCCAGCAGCCCGGGGGGGTACGAGCAGTACTTC.

This clonotype was seen repeatedly, ten times or more. The chain employs TRBV6-5 and TRBJ1-5; TRBD1 aligns across 9 bases. The germline CDR1 and CDR2 sequences are MNHEY and SVGAGI. The CDR3 consists of 18 residues. The V gene end was trimmed by 6 bases and the J gene end by 2 bases; junction bases not matched to a gene: 14. The CDR3 nucleotides are TGTGCCAGCAGCCCAACAGGGGGCTTGTTTAGCGGCAATCAGCCCCAGCATTTT. Its protein is CASSPTGGLFSGNQPQHF.

This clonotype was recorded at least ten times. The gene calls are TRBV11-2 and TRBJ2-4; perhaps TRBD2 as D (5 bases). The V end was cut by 0 bases, the J end by 4 bases, with 25 bases between. Germline lookup yields CDR1 SGHAT and CDR2 FQNNGV. The CDR3 sequence is 20 residues long. The CDR3 region is CASSLDRVLLRESAKNIQYF. The CDR3 DNA reads as TGTGCCAGCAGCTTAGACCGTGTTTTATTACGGGAATCCGCAAAAAACATTCAGTACTTC.

The rearrangement links TRBV14 to TRBJ1-2, with 8 bases matching TRBD1. The CDR3 has 13 residues. Unmatched junction bases numbered 1, after V lost 4 bases and J lost 3 bases. The V gene's germline CDR1 is SGHDN and CDR2 FVKESK. CDR3 coding DNA: TGTGCCAGCAGCCCGGACAGGGACTATGGCTACACCTTC. It yields the protein CASSPDRDYGYTF.

This clonotype was observed at least ten times. V usage is TRBV28 and J usage is TRBJ1-5; D perhaps matches TRBD1 (5 bases). V shed 8 bases and J shed 2 bases, with 10 bases lying between them. There are 13 residues in the CDR3. CDR1 MDHEN and CDR2 SYDVKM come from the germline V gene. In DNA form, the CDR3 reads TGTGCCAGCGTAAGGGACGGCAATCAGCCCCAGCATTTT. It translates to CASVRDGNQPQHF. Variable domain in full (rest from reference TRBV28 and TRBJ1-5): DVKVTQSSRYLVKRTGEKVFLECVQDMDHENMFWYRQDPGLGLRLIYFSYDVKMKEKGDIPEGYSVSREKKERFSLILESASTNQTSMYLCASVRDGNQPQHFGDGTRLSIL.

This sequence joins TRBV24-1 and TRBJ2-4, with D maybe TRBD1 (5 bases). This CDR3 region has 19 residues. Germline CDR1 is KGHDR and CDR2 is SFDVKD. V lost 1 base, J lost 0 bases, and 18 bases lay in between. Written as DNA, the CDR3 is TGTGCCACCAGTGATTTTACCCCACCAGGGCTACTAGCCAAAAACATTCAGTACTTC. As protein: CATSDFTPPGLLAKNIQYF.

The chain links TRBV20-1 to TRBJ2-7, with 8 bases fitting TRBD2. The CDR3 runs 15 residues. Germline V gene lookup returns CDR1 DFQATT and CDR2 SNEGSKA (reference sequence). After removal of 0 bases from V and 7 bases from J, the junction contained 11 bases not matched to a gene. Here the CDR3 DNA reads TGCAGTGCTAGAGATCCCGGGACTAGAGGACGGGAGCAGTACTTC. This encodes CSARDPGTRGREQYF.

This clonotype was seen repeatedly, ten times or more. The chain recombines TRBV29-1 with TRBJ1-5; perhaps TRBD1 as D (5 bases). The CDR3 covers 13 residues. Trimming took off 4 bases at V and 6 bases at J, with 13 bases between the two ends. Germline V gene sequence: CDR1 SQVTM, CDR2 ANQGSEA. The CDR3 nucleotides read TGCAGCGTTGTTGACAGCGCAGGTCAGCCCCAGCATTTT. It yields the protein CSVVDSAGQPQHF.

The CDR3 nucleotides are TGTGCCAGCAGCTTGACAGGGGTAGATTCACCCCTCCACTTT. Translation gives CASSLTGVDSPLHF. The rearrangement links TRBV5-8 to TRBJ1-6; 7 nucleotides line up with TRBD1. Germline lookup yields CDR1 SGHTS and CDR2 YDEGEE. The junction had 3 bases not matched to a gene; V was cut back by 1 base and J by 8 bases. The CDR3 extends over 14 amino acids.

This sequence joins TRBV5-6 and TRBJ2-7; 10 positions agree with TRBD1. The J segment lost 7 bases and the V segment lost 4 bases, leaving 8 bases of the junction unmatched. Germline V gene data show CDR1 as SGHDT and CDR2 as YYEEEE. This CDR3 is 14 amino acids long. The CDR3 DNA is TGTGCCAGCAGCGGGCGGACAGGGGGTCGGGAGCAGTACTTC. This translates into CASSGRTGGREQYF.

The table lists this clonotype with many counts. V is TRBV29-1 and J is TRBJ1-1; D remains ambiguous. V shed 4 bases and J shed 4 bases, with 7 bases lying between them. Germline-derived CDR1 and CDR2 are SQVTM and ANQGSEA. This CDR3 has 11 residues. In DNA, the CDR3 is TGCAGCGTTGGGGGAACCACTGAAGCTTTCTTT. It translates to CSVGGTTEAFF.

This clonotype was detected a few times. The V gene is TRBV12-3 or TRBV12-4, the J gene TRBJ1-6, with TRBD1 as a possible D gene (5 bases). This CDR3 is built from 15 residues. Trimming removed 4 bases from V and 4 bases from J, with 11 bases in between. The CDR3 is CASSSSGTYNSPLHF. The CDR3 bases are TGTGCCAGCAGTTCATCCGGGACGTATAATTCACCCCTCCACTTT.

Turning to this clonotype: One end of the junction fails to match germline, which may point to a read error. J is TRBJ2-6 and V is TRBV18, with D perhaps TRBD1 (5 bases). The CDR3 runs to 18 residues. Germline V gene lookup returns CDR1 KGHSH and CDR2 LQKENI. The CDR3 here is CASSPAGRVKAGTNVLTF. CDR3 sequence (DNA): TGTGCCAGCTCACCGGCCGGCAGGGTAAAGGCTGGGACCAACGTCCTGACTTTC.

This clonotype occurred many times. V usage is TRBV20-1 and J usage is TRBJ2-7; 8 nucleotides align to TRBD2. CDR1 is DFQATT, CDR2 SNEGSKA, per germline (reference sequence). The CDR3 has 12 residues. With 7 bases clipped from V and 3 bases from J, the junction kept 5 bases outside the gene matches. CDR3 protein: CSGRGVRYEQYF. Written as DNA, the CDR3 is TGCAGTGGGCGGGGGGTCCGCTACGAGCAGTACTTC.

This clonotype ranks as medium-sized. The V gene is TRBV29-1, the J gene TRBJ2-3; 9 bases agree with TRBD1. V was clipped by 7 bases and J by 1 base; unmatched bases: 3. Germline V gene data show CDR1 as SQVTM and CDR2 as ANQGSEA. The CDR3 length is 13 residues. The chain's CDR3 is CSAGQGRTDTQYF. In nucleotides, the CDR3 is TGCAGCGCTGGACAGGGGCGCACAGATACGCAGTATTTT.

A remark on this clonotype: This may be a read error: a much more frequent sequence differs by one nucleotide. The CDR3 does not close with the conserved phenylalanine or tryptophan, likely indicating a read error. This rearrangement joins TRBV6-1 to TRBJ2-7, with TRBD2 matching over 7 bases. Germline V lookup: CDR1 MNHNS, CDR2 SASEGT. The junction had 6 bases not matched to a gene; V was cut back by 0 bases and J by 4 bases. This CDR3 is built from 15 residues. CDR3 sequence: CASSEARASGYEQYS. The CDR3 DNA is TGTGCCAGCAGTGAAGCCCGGGCTAGCGGATACGAGCAGTACTCC.

Many counts were recorded for this clonotype. The chain links TRBV3-1 to TRBJ2-3, with D unclear. This CDR3 has 15 residues. Trimming cost V 6 bases and J 0 bases, with 13 bases left between them. Germline values: CDR1 LGHDT, CDR2 YNNKEL (reference sequence). CDR3 region: CASSHTGRSTDTQYF. The CDR3 region has the DNA TGTGCCAGCAGTCATACGGGCCGCAGCACAGATACGCAGTATTTT.

A few counts support this clonotype. The V and J genes are TRBV2 and TRBJ2-1; D is uncertain. Germline CDR1 and CDR2: SNHLY and FYNNEI. CDR3 size: 11 residues. The V gene lost 5 bases and the J gene lost 5 bases, with 4 bases spanning the gap. In DNA form, the CDR3 reads TGTGCCAGCAGTCCACACAATGAGCAGTTCTTC. Encoded protein: CASSPHNEQFF.

This chain connects TRBV18 to TRBJ2-1; TRBD2 might be the D (6 bases). Germline V CDR1 and CDR2: KGHSH, LQKENI. This CDR3 contains 13 residues. Trimming stripped 6 bases from V and 5 bases from J, with 11 bases between. The CDR3 nucleotides read TGTGCCAGCTCGTTGCGGGGCCACAATGAGCAGTTCTTC. This encodes CASSLRGHNEQFF.

This clonotype was counted ten times or more. V is TRBV12-3 or TRBV12-4 and J is TRBJ2-3; maybe TRBD1 (6 bases). Trimming took off 5 bases at V and 6 bases at J, with 9 bases between the two ends. The length of the CDR3 is 12 residues. CDR3 protein: CASSPGADTQYF. CDR3 DNA: TGTGCCAGCAGTCCAGGGGCTGATACGCAGTATTTT.

This clonotype was counted between two and nine times. The V gene is TRBV2, the J gene TRBJ2-7, with TRBD2 matching over 8 bases. CDR3 length equals 13 residues. V gave up 8 bases and J gave up 5 bases; unmatched junction bases: 8. Germline V CDR1 and CDR2: SNHLY, FYNNEI. The CDR3 nucleotides read TGTGCCAGCCGGCGTAGCGGGGTCCACGAGCAGTACTTC. Encoded protein: CASRRSGVHEQYF.

Ten or more counts support this clonotype. The chain is built from TRBV29-1 and TRBJ2-7; D may be TRBD1 (6 bases). Deletions cut 6 bases from V and 6 bases from J, with 15 bases between. This CDR3 has 12 residues. Germline V lookup: CDR1 SQVTM, CDR2 ANQGSEA. The CDR3 DNA is TGCAGCGTGGGGGCAGGGATCGGCGAGCAGTACTTC. As protein: CSVGAGIGEQYF.

Ten or more counts support this clonotype. The rearrangement links TRBV19 to TRBJ1-5, with 7 bases fitting TRBD1. Unmatched junction bases numbered 14, after V lost 3 bases and J lost 6 bases. The CDR3 is 17 residues long. Looked up from germline, CDR1 is LNHDA and CDR2 is SQIVND (reference sequence). CDR3 amino acids: CASSITKRQGASQPQHF. The DNA of the CDR3 is TGTGCCAGTAGTATTACGAAACGACAGGGAGCGAGTCAGCCCCAGCATTTT.

This clonotype has a count of ten or more. CDR3: CASSIGRTDTQYF. CDR3 coding DNA: TGTGCCAGTAGTATTGGCAGAACAGATACGCAGTATTTT. The chain recombines TRBV19 with TRBJ2-3; D gene unclear. CDR3 length: 13 residues. CDR1 is LNHDA, CDR2 SQIVND, per germline (reference sequence). V was shortened by 3 bases and J by 3 bases, with 7 bases between the two germline ends.